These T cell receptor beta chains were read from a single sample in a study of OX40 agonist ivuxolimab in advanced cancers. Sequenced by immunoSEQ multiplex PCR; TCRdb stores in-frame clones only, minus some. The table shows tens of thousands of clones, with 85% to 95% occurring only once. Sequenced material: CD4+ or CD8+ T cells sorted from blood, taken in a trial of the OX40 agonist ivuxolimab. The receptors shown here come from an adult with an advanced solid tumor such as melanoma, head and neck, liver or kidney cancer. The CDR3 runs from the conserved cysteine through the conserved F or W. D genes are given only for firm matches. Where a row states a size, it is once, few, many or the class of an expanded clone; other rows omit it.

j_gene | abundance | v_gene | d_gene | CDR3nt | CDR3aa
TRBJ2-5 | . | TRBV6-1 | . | TGTGCCAGTGCCTCGCGTTGGGAGACCCAGTACTTC | CASASRWETQYF
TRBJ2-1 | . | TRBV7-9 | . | TGTGCCAGCAGCCGCGCCTCCTACAATGAGCAGTTCTTC | CASSRASYNEQFF
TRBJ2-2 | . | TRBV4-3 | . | TGCGCCAGCAGCCAAGAGGGTACCTTTACCGGGGAGCTGTTTTTT | CASSQEGTFTGELFF
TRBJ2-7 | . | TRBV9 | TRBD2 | TGTGCCAGCGGTCCACTAGCGGGACCCTACGAGCAGTACTTC | CASGPLAGPYEQYF
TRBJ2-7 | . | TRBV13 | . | TGTGCCAGCAGCGTGGGTCTTAGCTCCTACGAGCAGTACTTC | CASSVGLSSYEQYF
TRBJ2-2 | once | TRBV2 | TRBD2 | TGTGCCAGCAGGGGGGGGACTAGCGGGAGGACGACCGGGGAGCTGTTTTTT | CASRGGTSGRTTGELFF
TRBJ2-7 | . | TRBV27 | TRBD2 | TGTGCCAGCAGTTTATCTAGCGGGAGGGACCTCTCCTACGAGCAGTACTTC | CASSLSSGRDLSYEQYF
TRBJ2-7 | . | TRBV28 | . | TGTGCCAGCAGTTTAGGAGGGTCCTACGAGCAGTACTTC | CASSLGGSYEQYF
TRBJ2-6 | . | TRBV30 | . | TGTGCCCACCTCCTCTCCGGGGCCAACGTCCTGACTTTC | CAHLLSGANVLTF
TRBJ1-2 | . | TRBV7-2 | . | TGTGCCAGCAGCTTAAACCCGACGCGCTATGGCTACACCTTC | CASSLNPTRYGYTF
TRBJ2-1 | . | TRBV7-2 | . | TGTGCCAGCAGCTTAGTCACTATCGGCGAGCAGTTCTTC | CASSLVTIGEQFF
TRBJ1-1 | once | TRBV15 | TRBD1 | TGTGCCACCAGCACGGACAGGATCATGAACACTGAAGCTTTCTTT | CATSTDRIMNTEAFF
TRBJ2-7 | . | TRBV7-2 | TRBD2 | TGTGCCAGCAGCTTAAGCGGGGGAGTCGGCTACGAGCAGTACTTC | CASSLSGGVGYEQYF
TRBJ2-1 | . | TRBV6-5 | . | TGTGCCAGCAGGACGGGACACCCGACCTACAATGAGCAGTTCTTC | CASRTGHPTYNEQFF
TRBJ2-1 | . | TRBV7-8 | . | TGTGCCAGCAGCTTAGGACCCGGGGGATCCTACAATGAGCAGTTCTTC | CASSLGPGGSYNEQFF
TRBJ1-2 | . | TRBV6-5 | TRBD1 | TGTGCCAGCAGGGTCGGGACAGCGGGCTATGGCTACACCTTC | CASRVGTAGYGYTF
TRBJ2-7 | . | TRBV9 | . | TGTGCCAGCAGCCCCCAGGGTAGCGGAGGCTACGAGCAGTACTTC | CASSPQGSGGYEQYF
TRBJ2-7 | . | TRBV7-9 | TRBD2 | TGTGCCAGCTCTAAAGAGGGGCCCAGCGGGAGGGAGCAGTACTTC | CASSKEGPSGREQYF
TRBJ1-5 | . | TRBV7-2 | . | TGTGCCAGCAGCTTAGGGACACTCTATAGCAATCAGCCCCAGCATTTT | CASSLGTLYSNQPQHF
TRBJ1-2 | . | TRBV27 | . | TGTGCCAGCAGTCCGATAAGGAGGGTTGCGTCTGGCTACACCTTC | CASSPIRRVASGYTF
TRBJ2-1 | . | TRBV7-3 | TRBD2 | TGTGCCAGCAGCTTAGGCGGGAGTCCCTACAATGAGCAGTTCTTC | CASSLGGSPYNEQFF
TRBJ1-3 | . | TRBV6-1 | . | TGTGCCAGCAGTGACCCTACAGGGTTTAGCGGAAACACCATATATTTT | CASSDPTGFSGNTIYF
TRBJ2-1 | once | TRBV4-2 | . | TGTGCCAGCAGCCCGCCTGGCTCCTACAATGAGCAGTTCTTC | CASSPPGSYNEQFF
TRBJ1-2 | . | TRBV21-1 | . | TGTGCCAGCAGCAAAATGGGTCGGCTCCACAATGACTATGGCTACACCTTC | CASSKMGRLHNDYGYTF
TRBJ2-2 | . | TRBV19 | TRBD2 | TGTGCCAGTAGTATAGACGGGACTAGCGTTCTCTACTTTAACACCGGGGAGCTGTTTTTT | CASSIDGTSVLYFNTGELFF
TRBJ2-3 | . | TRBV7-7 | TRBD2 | TGTGCTATCAAGCGGGAGGGCACAGATACGCAGTATTTT | CAIKREGTDTQYF
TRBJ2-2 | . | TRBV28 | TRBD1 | TGTGCCAGCAGTTGCCCCCCGACAGGGGCCACCGGGGAGCTGTTTTTT | CASSCPPTGATGELFF
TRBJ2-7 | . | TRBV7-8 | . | TGTGCCAGCAGCTACCGGGACCTCACCTCGGCTTACGAGCAGTACTTC | CASSYRDLTSAYEQYF
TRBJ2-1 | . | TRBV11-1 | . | TGTGCCAGCAGCTTAGCGAGGGCTAGCTCCTACAATGAGCAGTTCTTC | CASSLARASSYNEQFF
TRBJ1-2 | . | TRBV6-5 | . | TGTGCCAGCAGTTACCTCGGCCAGGGCTTGAACTATGGCTACACCTTC | CASSYLGQGLNYGYTF
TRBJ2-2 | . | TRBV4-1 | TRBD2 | TGCGCCAGCAGCCAACGTAGTTTAGCGGGAGAAAATACCGGGGAGCTGTTTTTT | CASSQRSLAGENTGELFF
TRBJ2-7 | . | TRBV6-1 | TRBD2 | TGTGCCAGCAGTGAACTCGGGGGGGTCTACGAGCAGTACTTC | CASSELGGVYEQYF
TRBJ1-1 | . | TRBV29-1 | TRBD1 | TGCAGCGTTGTGGACAGGCGGGTAGAAACTGAAGCTTTCTTT | CSVVDRRVETEAFF
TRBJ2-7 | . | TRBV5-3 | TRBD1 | TGTGCCAGAAGCTTGGGCCCCCCCAGGGACAGAATGTACGAGCAGTACTTC | CARSLGPPRDRMYEQYF
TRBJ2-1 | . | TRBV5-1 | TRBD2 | TGCGCCAGCACCTTGCCTACTAGCGGGAGAGGGAATGAGCAGTTCTTC | CASTLPTSGRGNEQFF
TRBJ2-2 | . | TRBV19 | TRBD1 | TGTGCCAGTATCCCTATGGACAGGCTGAACACCGGGGAGCTGTTTTTT | CASIPMDRLNTGELFF
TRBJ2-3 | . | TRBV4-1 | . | TGCGCCAGCAGTATTAGACGTGCAGATACGCAGTATTTT | CASSIRRADTQYF
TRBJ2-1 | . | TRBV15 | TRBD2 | TGTGCCACCACCGCTCGCTTCGGGCGGGAGTCGAATGAGCAGTTCTTC | CATTARFGRESNEQFF
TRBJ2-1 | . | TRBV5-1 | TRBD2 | TGCGCCAGCAGGGCTAGCGGGAGTTTTTCCTACAATGAGCAGTTCTTC | CASRASGSFSYNEQFF
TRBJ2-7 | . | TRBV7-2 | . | TGTGCCAGCAGCTCACGGCTCTCGTCGGGCTACGAGCAGTACTTC | CASSSRLSSGYEQYF
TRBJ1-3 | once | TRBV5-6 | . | TGTGCCAGCAGCCAGTGGGGAAACACCATATATTTT | CASSQWGNTIYF
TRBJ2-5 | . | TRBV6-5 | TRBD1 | TGTGCCAGCAGTTACACCGGGACAGCTACCCAGTACTTC | CASSYTGTATQYF
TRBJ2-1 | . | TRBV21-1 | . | TGTGCCAGCAGCAAAAGAAGCCTCGGGATTAGCGTTGGATACAATGAGCAGTTCTTC | CASSKRSLGISVGYNEQFF